The next 22 T cell receptor beta chains were all read from a single sample in a study of follicular helper T cells after annual influenza vaccination. Sample time point: 2015-2016 season, pre-vaccination. The assay was immunoSEQ multiplex PCR, and TCRdb's table has in-frame clones only and misses some. The data hold thousands of clones, with about 84% observed a single time. This sample comprised CXCR5+ CD38- circulating T follicular helper cells from blood, obtained on the day of influenza vaccination. Subset meaning: circulating Tfh, non-naive CD4+CXCR5+PD-1+ (ICOS+CD38+ or ICOS-CD38-). The receptors derive from an adult who received the influenza vaccine.

J is TRBJ2-1 and V is TRBV10-1, with 9 bases lining up with TRBD2. Germline V gives CDR1 WNHNN, CDR2 SYGVQD (reference sequence). This CDR3 comprises 14 residues. V shed 2 bases, J shed 12 bases, and the junction held 8 bases outside the gene matches. The CDR3, as DNA: TGCGCCAGCAGTGAGGGGACTAGCCGCGTCGTGCAGTTCTTC. Protein: CASSEGTSRVVQFF.

The V call is TRBV7-9, the J call TRBJ2-7; 8 bases align to TRBD1. Germline-derived CDR1 and CDR2 are SEHNR and FQNEAQ (reference sequence). The CDR3 length is 15 residues. Trimming cost V 5 bases and J 0 bases; bases outside gene matches: 6. CDR3 residues: CASSRGQGSSYEQYF. The CDR3 DNA follows: TGTGCCAGCAGCCGAGGACAGGGCAGCTCCTACGAGCAGTACTTC.

The chain is built from TRBV28 and TRBJ1-3, with D possibly matching TRBD1 (6 bases). CDR1 is MDHEN and CDR2 is SYDVKM in the germline V gene. The CDR3 runs to 15 residues. V was trimmed by 6 bases and J by 2 bases, leaving 14 bases between them. The CDR3 sequence: CASSYTGLTGNTIYF. CDR3 in DNA: TGTGCCAGCAGCTATACAGGGTTAACTGGAAACACCATATATTTT. The whole variable domain, filled in from reference TRBV28 and TRBJ1-3, reads DVKVTQSSRYLVKRTGEKVFLECVQDMDHENMFWYRQDPGLGLRLIYFSYDVKMKEKGDIPEGYSVSREKKERFSLILESASTNQTSMYLCASSYTGLTGNTIYFGEGSWLTVV.

This clone is a singleton in its sample. The genes are TRBV12-5 and TRBJ2-1; D is unresolved. The ends were cut back, 7 bases at V and 6 bases at J, with 22 bases in the middle. Germline V CDR1 and CDR2: LGHNT, FRNRAP. The CDR3 runs 16 residues. The CDR3 reads CASDGTAGSHRNEQFF. The CDR3, as DNA: TGTGCTAGTGACGGAACAGCCGGGTCCCACCGCAATGAGCAGTTCTTC.

The genes are TRBV6-1 and TRBJ2-7; 8 bases line up with TRBD1. The CDR3 contains 13 residues. With V trimmed by 5 bases and J by 6 bases, 6 bases remained unmatched. Germline CDR1 and CDR2: MNHNS and SASEGT. CDR3 DNA sequence: TGTGCCAGCAGTTGGGGAGACAGGGGCGAGCAGTACTTC. It codes for CASSWGDRGEQYF.

The chain couples TRBV5-5 to TRBJ1-1, with D perhaps matching TRBD1 (6 bases). In germline, CDR1 is SGHKS, CDR2 YYEKEE (reference sequence). V shed 1 base and J shed 5 bases, with 9 bases lying between them. The CDR3 has 13 amino acids. CDR3 nucleotide sequence: TGTGCCAGCAGCTTGTACAGGGAGACTGAAGCTTTCTTT. Its translation is CASSLYRETEAFF. The full variable domain, completed using reference TRBV5-5 and TRBJ1-1, is DAGVTQSPTHLIKTRGQQVTLRCSPISGHKSVSWYQQVLGQGPQFIFQYYEKEERGRGNFPDRFSARQFPNYSSELNVNALLLGDSALYLCASSLYRETEAFFGQGTRLTVV.

The chain recombines TRBV6-1 with TRBJ2-5; 9 bases map to TRBD1. CDR3 length: 15 residues. The germline gives CDR1 MNHNS, CDR2 SASEGT. J gave up 3 bases and V 4 bases, and 6 bases lay outside the gene matches. CDR3 region: CASSVNRGLEETQYF. The CDR3 nucleotides read TGTGCCAGCAGTGTTAACAGGGGGCTTGAAGAGACCCAGTACTTC.

The rearrangement links TRBV28 to TRBJ2-2; TRBD1 aligns across 10 bases. Germline trimming cut 7 bases from V and 4 bases from J; bases unmatched to any gene: 12. This CDR3 spans 17 amino acids. Germline CDR1 reads MDHEN; CDR2 reads SYDVKM. CDR3 bases: TGTGCCAGCATAGAAGGGGGACAGGGGCCCCTCACCGGGGAGCTGTTTTTT. Protein product: CASIEGGQGPLTGELFF.

In nucleotides, the CDR3 is TGCGCCAGCAGTGAGTCGACTCGGCGAACAGGCGAGCAGTACTTC. Amino acids: CASSESTRRTGEQYF. The gene calls are TRBV10-2 and TRBJ2-7, with a weak D call TRBD1 (5 bases). This CDR3 is built from 15 residues. Trimming pared 0 bases from V and 6 bases from J, leaving 15 bases between. The germline gives CDR1 WSHSY, CDR2 SAAADI.

J is TRBJ1-5 and V is TRBV28; D call uncertain. V gave up 7 bases and J gave up 3 bases, with 13 bases separating them. Germline CDR1 reads MDHEN; CDR2 reads SYDVKM. The CDR3 length is 14 residues. The CDR3 protein is CASNKGGYNQPQHF. The DNA for the CDR3 is TGTGCCAGCAATAAGGGTGGGTACAATCAGCCCCAGCATTTT.

The chain employs TRBV4-1 and TRBJ2-5; 8 bases are a match to TRBD2. J lost 1 base, V lost 3 bases, and 10 bases had no gene match. The CDR3 length is 17 residues. The germline CDR1 and CDR2 sequences are MGHRA and YSYEKL. CDR3 amino acids: CASSHHSAGGTQETQYF. In DNA, the CDR3 is TGCGCCAGCAGCCACCATTCGGCGGGGGGAACCCAAGAGACCCAGTACTTC.

This sequence joins TRBV9 and TRBJ2-3; 10 positions match TRBD2. Germline CDR1 and CDR2: SGDLS and YYNGEE. The CDR3 is made up of 15 amino acids. Germline trimming cut 1 base from V and 2 bases from J; bases unmatched to any gene: 1. The CDR3 is CASSVLAGDTDTQYF. CDR3 nucleotides: TGTGCCAGCAGCGTACTAGCGGGGGACACAGATACGCAGTATTTT.

CDR3 DNA: TGTGCCAGCAGTTTACGAGGGAGTCCATGGGGCGCCAAAAACATTCAGTACTTC. Translation gives CASSLRGSPWGAKNIQYF. The chain couples TRBV27 to TRBJ2-4; D is tentatively TRBD1 or TRBD2 (5 bases each). V lost 2 bases and J 1 base, leaving 18 bases between the germline ends. In germline, CDR1 is MNHEY, CDR2 SMNVEV (reference sequence). The CDR3 length is 18 residues.

The chain joins TRBV2 to TRBJ1-1; no firm D call. Between the trimmed V and J ends, which lost 7 bases and 0 bases, there was a span of 12 bases. The CDR3 totals 14 residues. Germline CDR1 reads SNHLY; CDR2 reads FYNNEI. The CDR3 spells CASKTRLMNTEAFF. In nucleotides, the CDR3 is TGTGCCAGCAAAACAAGGCTAATGAACACTGAAGCTTTCTTT.

This clone was seen only a few times. V is TRBV5-1 and J is TRBJ2-7; D is ambiguous. Germline lookup yields CDR1 SGHRS and CDR2 YFSETQ. This CDR3 has 13 residues. V was clipped by 0 bases and J by 2 bases, with 6 bases between them. The CDR3 loop reads CASSLAPTYEQYF. CDR3 DNA sequence: TGCGCCAGCAGCTTGGCCCCCACCTACGAGCAGTACTTC.

The chain has TRBV5-1 and TRBJ1-4, with TRBD1 identical over 7 bases. V lost 3 bases to trimming and J lost 4 bases; unmatched junction nucleotides: 12. The CDR3 runs to 17 residues. Germline V gene sequence: CDR1 SGHRS, CDR2 YFSETQ. The CDR3 spells CASSSSGGTDLNEKLFF. The CDR3 nucleotides read TGCGCCAGCAGCTCAAGTGGAGGGACAGATCTTAATGAAAAACTGTTTTTT.

The chain carries TRBV18 and TRBJ2-5; D could derive from TRBD1 or TRBD2 (5 bases each). This CDR3 contains 14 residues. V lost 6 bases to trimming and J lost 5 bases, with 16 bases between them. Germline V gene lookup returns CDR1 KGHSH and CDR2 LQKENI. The CDR3 region is CASSPGTTRETQYF. CDR3 DNA sequence: TGTGCCAGCTCCCCTGGGACCACAAGGGAGACCCAGTACTTC. The complete variable domain, with remaining parts taken from reference TRBV18 and TRBJ2-5, reads NAGVMQNPRHLVRRRGQEARLRCSPMKGHSHVYWYRQLPEEGLKFMVYLQKENIIDESGMPKERFSAEFPKEGPSILRIQQVVRGDSAAYFCASSPGTTRETQYFGPGTRLLVL.

Written as DNA, the CDR3 is TGTGCCAGCAGTTACTCGAAGAAAAACGAGCAGTACTTC. Encoded protein: CASSYSKKNEQYF. The chain combines TRBV6-5 with TRBJ2-7; no firm D call. This CDR3 has 13 residues. Trimming removed 0 bases from V and 5 bases from J, with 8 bases in between. In germline, CDR1 is MNHEY, CDR2 SVGAGI.

J is TRBJ2-5 and V is TRBV11-2, with a possible D match to TRBD2 (5 bases). V lost 1 base and J lost 1, with 13 bases in between. The CDR3 is made up of 16 amino acids. CDR1 is SGHAT, CDR2 FQNNGV, per germline. The CDR3 protein is CASSLVYEGGQETQYF. In DNA form, the CDR3 reads TGTGCCAGCAGCTTAGTTTATGAGGGCGGCCAAGAGACCCAGTACTTC.

Details on this clone: At the DNA level, this CDR3 is encoded by other sequences in the same sample as well. The chain combines TRBV7-6 with TRBJ2-1, with 8 bases matching TRBD2. V was pared by 5 bases and J by 13 bases, with 13 bases of the junction left unmatched. The CDR3 is 14 residues long. Germline V gives CDR1 SGHVS, CDR2 FNYEAQ. CDR3 DNA sequence: TGTGCCAGCAGCGCAGCGGGGGCCACCGGTAGACAGTTCTTC. The encoded protein is CASSAAGATGRQFF.

This sequence joins TRBV7-2 and TRBJ2-1; 14 bases fit TRBD2. V lost 4 bases, J lost 12 bases, and 14 bases stayed unmatched. From germline, CDR1 is SGHTA and CDR2 FQGNSA. This CDR3 comprises 17 residues. CDR3 sequence reads: CASSSYHAGLAGEGQFF. CDR3 nucleotide sequence: TGTGCCAGCAGCTCGTACCACGCGGGACTAGCGGGAGAAGGGCAGTTCTTC.

This clone has just a few counts. The genes are TRBV10-3 and TRBJ2-3; TRBD1 matches 7 bases. Trimming at V came to 7 bases and at J to 1 base, leaving 2 bases not matched to a gene. Germline V gene lookup returns CDR1 ENHRY and CDR2 SYGVKD. The CDR3 is 13 residues long. The CDR3 coding sequence is TGTGCCATCACCGGACAGGGCACAGATACGCAGTATTTT. Its protein is CAITGQGTDTQYF.